The clone carrying this TCR beta chain was recorded a few times. Generated by immunoSEQ multiplex PCR, the TCRdb table keeps only in-frame clones and is missing some. Of 180,000 or so clones listed, 87% are singletons. This CDR3 has 13 residues. Germline assignment: CDR1 GTSNPN and CDR2 SVGIG (reference sequence). Trimming took 5 bases from V and 3 from J; bases not matched to a gene: 6. This entry comes from a study of blood T cell repertoires in COVID-19. Sequences were obtained from peripheral blood. This TCR was sampled from a man aged 18 to 30 with active or convalescent COVID-19. The chain links TRBV30 to TRBJ1-2; the match to TRBD1 covers 7 bases. This chain's CDR3 is CAWDDRADYGYTF. The CDR3 DNA is TGTGCCTGGGACGACAGGGCGGACTATGGCTACACCTTC.